This is a list of T cell receptor beta chains from one sample in a study of shared T cell receptors in the human thymus. The assay was immunoSEQ multiplex PCR, and TCRdb's table has in-frame clones only and misses some. The sample holds 500,000 to 550,000 clones, about four fifths seen once. The sample was also linked to a second study, of human thymus T cells.

The sequenced sample consisted of thymocytes. The receptors come from a boy in the first two years of life with a congenital heart defect. CDR3s include the opening cysteine and the closing phenylalanine or tryptophan. A D gene is named only where the DNA matches it firmly. The size field is filled for only some rows; it gives once, few, many or a size class.

abundance: .; j_gene: TRBJ1-1; d_gene: .; v_gene: TRBV27; CDR3nt: TGTGCCAGCAGCCCAGGGGACGCTGAAGCTTTCTTT; CDR3aa: CASSPGDAEAFF
abundance: .; j_gene: TRBJ1-2; d_gene: TRBD1; v_gene: TRBV6-1; CDR3nt: TGTGCCAGCAGCACAGGGGGCGCCCATGGCTACACCTTC; CDR3aa: CASSTGGAHGYTF
abundance: once; j_gene: TRBJ1-5; d_gene: .; v_gene: TRBV10-3; CDR3nt: TGTGCCATCAGTGGTGAGAGTCAGCCCCAGCATTTT; CDR3aa: CAISGESQPQHF
abundance: few; j_gene: TRBJ2-7; d_gene: TRBD2; v_gene: TRBV7-7; CDR3nt: TGTGCTAGCAGCTTAGCCCCGGGACTAGCGGGAGGGGCCCCCTCCGAGCAGTACTTC; CDR3aa: CASSLAPGLAGGAPSEQYF
abundance: few; j_gene: TRBJ1-2; d_gene: TRBD1; v_gene: TRBV11-2; CDR3nt: TGTGCCAGCAGCTTAGATAGGACAGGACCGTATGGCTACACCTTC; CDR3aa: CASSLDRTGPYGYTF
abundance: .; j_gene: TRBJ1-1; d_gene: .; v_gene: TRBV30; CDR3nt: TGTGCCTGGAGTGTAGGAGGGAACACTGAAGCTTTCTTT; CDR3aa: CAWSVGGNTEAFF
abundance: .; j_gene: TRBJ2-2; d_gene: .; v_gene: TRBV27; CDR3nt: TGTGCCAGCAGTTTTTCGCCACTGCCAGGTGAACCCACCGGGGAGCTGTTTTTT; CDR3aa: CASSFSPLPGEPTGELFF
abundance: .; j_gene: TRBJ2-3; d_gene: TRBD1; v_gene: TRBV4-3; CDR3nt: TGCGCCAGCAGCCCTACGCACACCGACAGGGCTACCACAGATACGCAGTATTTT; CDR3aa: CASSPTHTDRATTDTQYF
abundance: .; j_gene: TRBJ2-1; d_gene: TRBD2; v_gene: TRBV4-2; CDR3nt: TGTGCCAGCAGCTTTGGGACTAGCGATATCGCCTACAATGAGCAGTTCTTC; CDR3aa: CASSFGTSDIAYNEQFF
abundance: few; j_gene: TRBJ2-5; d_gene: .; v_gene: TRBV4-3; CDR3nt: TGCGCCAGCAGCCAAGGTCGGTGGAACGGGAAGAGGGAGACCCAGTACTTC; CDR3aa: CASSQGRWNGKRETQYF
abundance: .; j_gene: TRBJ1-1; d_gene: .; v_gene: TRBV5-6; CDR3nt: TGTGCCAGCAGCAAAACCCCTAGGGGGGCTTTCTTT; CDR3aa: CASSKTPRGAFF
abundance: .; j_gene: TRBJ2-7; d_gene: TRBD2; v_gene: TRBV28; CDR3nt: TGTGCCAGCAGCCCTAACAGCGCCGGGACTAGCGTTTACGAGCAGTACTTC; CDR3aa: CASSPNSAGTSVYEQYF
abundance: few; j_gene: TRBJ2-3; d_gene: TRBD2; v_gene: TRBV19; CDR3nt: TGTGCCAGTAACAGGCTAGCGGAGGATACGCAGTATTTT; CDR3aa: CASNRLAEDTQYF
abundance: .; j_gene: TRBJ1-1; d_gene: TRBD1; v_gene: TRBV2; CDR3nt: TGTGCCAGCAGTGAAGGGGGACAGGTGAACACTGAAGCTTTCTTT; CDR3aa: CASSEGGQVNTEAFF
abundance: .; j_gene: TRBJ2-4; d_gene: .; v_gene: TRBV6-4; CDR3nt: TGTGCCAGCAGTGGGGGGCTAGCGGTACTAGCCAAAAACATTCAGTACTTC; CDR3aa: CASSGGLAVLAKNIQYF
abundance: .; j_gene: TRBJ2-7; d_gene: TRBD1; v_gene: TRBV5-4; CDR3nt: TGTGCCAGCAGCCCGGACAGGGCTACCTACGAGCAGTACTTC; CDR3aa: CASSPDRATYEQYF
abundance: .; j_gene: TRBJ2-3; d_gene: .; v_gene: TRBV18; CDR3nt: TGTGCCAGCTCACAGCGGACAGGCACAGATACGCAGTATTTT; CDR3aa: CASSQRTGTDTQYF
abundance: .; j_gene: TRBJ2-1; d_gene: .; v_gene: TRBV5-1; CDR3nt: TGCGCCAGCAGCTTGGCCTGTTCCCGGGACTCCTCGCCCTTTGACAATGAGCAGTTCTTC; CDR3aa: CASSLACSRDSSPFDNEQFF
abundance: .; j_gene: TRBJ2-7; d_gene: TRBD2; v_gene: TRBV6-1; CDR3nt: TGTGCCACTGGGAGTAGCGGGATGCTCGAGCAGTACTTC; CDR3aa: CATGSSGMLEQYF